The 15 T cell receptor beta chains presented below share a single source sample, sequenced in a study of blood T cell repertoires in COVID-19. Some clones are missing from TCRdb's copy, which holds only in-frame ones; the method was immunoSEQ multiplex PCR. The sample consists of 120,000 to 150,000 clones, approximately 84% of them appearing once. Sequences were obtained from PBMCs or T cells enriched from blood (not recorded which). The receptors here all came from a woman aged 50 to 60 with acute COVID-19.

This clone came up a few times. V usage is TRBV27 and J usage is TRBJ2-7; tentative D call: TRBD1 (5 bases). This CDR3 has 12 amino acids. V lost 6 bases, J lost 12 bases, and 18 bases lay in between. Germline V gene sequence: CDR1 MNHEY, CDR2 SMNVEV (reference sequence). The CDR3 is CASRNLADMWYF. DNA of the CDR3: TGTGCCAGCAGGAATCTTGCGGACATGTGGTACTTC.

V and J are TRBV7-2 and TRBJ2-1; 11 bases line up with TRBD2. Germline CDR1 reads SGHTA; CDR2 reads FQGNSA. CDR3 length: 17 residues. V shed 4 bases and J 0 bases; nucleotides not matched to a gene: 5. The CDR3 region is CASSSGTSGGSYNEQFF. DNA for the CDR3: TGTGCCAGCAGCTCCGGGACTAGCGGAGGCTCCTACAATGAGCAGTTCTTC.

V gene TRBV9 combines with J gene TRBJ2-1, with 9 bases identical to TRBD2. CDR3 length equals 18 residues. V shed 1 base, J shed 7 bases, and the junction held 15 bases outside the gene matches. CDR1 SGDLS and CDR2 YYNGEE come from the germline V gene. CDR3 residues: CASSVISGRPERPNEQFF. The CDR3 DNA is TGTGCCAGCAGCGTAATAAGCGGGAGGCCCGAGCGTCCTAATGAGCAGTTCTTC.

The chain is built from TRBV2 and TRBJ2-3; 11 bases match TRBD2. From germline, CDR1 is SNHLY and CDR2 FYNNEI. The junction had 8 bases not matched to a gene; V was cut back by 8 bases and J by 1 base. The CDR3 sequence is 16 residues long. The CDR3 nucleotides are TGTGCCAGCCGACGGACTAGCGGGTCACGCACAGATACGCAGTATTTT. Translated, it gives CASRRTSGSRTDTQYF.

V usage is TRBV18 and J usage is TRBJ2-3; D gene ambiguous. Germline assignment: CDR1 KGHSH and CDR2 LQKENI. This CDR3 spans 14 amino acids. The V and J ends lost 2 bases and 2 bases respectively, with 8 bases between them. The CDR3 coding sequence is TGTGCCAGCTCACCAATAGATCCCACAGATACGCAGTATTTT. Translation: CASSPIDPTDTQYF. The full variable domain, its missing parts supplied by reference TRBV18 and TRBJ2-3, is NAGVMQNPRHLVRRRGQEARLRCSPMKGHSHVYWYRQLPEEGLKFMVYLQKENIIDESGMPKERFSAEFPKEGPSILRIQQVVRGDSAAYFCASSPIDPTDTQYFGPGTRLTVL.

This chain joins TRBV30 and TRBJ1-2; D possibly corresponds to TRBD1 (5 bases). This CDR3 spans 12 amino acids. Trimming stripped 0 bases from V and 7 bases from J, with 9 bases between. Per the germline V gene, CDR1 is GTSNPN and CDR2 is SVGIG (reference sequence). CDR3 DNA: TGTGCCTGGAGTGTACGGGGACTTGGCTACACCTTC. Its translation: CAWSVRGLGYTF.

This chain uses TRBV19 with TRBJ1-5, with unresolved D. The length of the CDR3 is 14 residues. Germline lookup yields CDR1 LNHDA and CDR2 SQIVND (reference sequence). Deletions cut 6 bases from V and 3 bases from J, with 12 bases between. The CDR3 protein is CASRQLIDNQPQHF. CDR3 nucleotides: TGTGCCAGTAGACAGCTAATAGACAATCAGCCCCAGCATTTT.

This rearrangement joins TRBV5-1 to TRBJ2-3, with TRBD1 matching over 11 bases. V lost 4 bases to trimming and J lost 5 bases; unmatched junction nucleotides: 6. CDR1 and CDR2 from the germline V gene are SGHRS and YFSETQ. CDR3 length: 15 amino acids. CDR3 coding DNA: TGCGCCAGCAGCCAAGGACAGGGGGCATTAGATACGCAGTATTTT. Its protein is CASSQGQGALDTQYF. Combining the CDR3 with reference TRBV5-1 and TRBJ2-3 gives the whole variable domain KAGVTQTPRYLIKTRGQQVTLSCSPISGHRSVSWYQQTPGQGLQFLFEYFSETQRNKGNFPGRFSGRQFSNSRSEMNVSTLELGDSALYLCASSQGQGALDTQYFGPGTRLTVL.

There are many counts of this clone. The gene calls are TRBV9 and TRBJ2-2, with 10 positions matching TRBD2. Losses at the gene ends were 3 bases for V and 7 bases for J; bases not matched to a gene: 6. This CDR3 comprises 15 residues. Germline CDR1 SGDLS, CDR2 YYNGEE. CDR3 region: CASSGVSGRVGELFF. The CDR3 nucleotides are TGTGCCAGCAGCGGTGTAAGCGGGAGGGTCGGGGAGCTGTTTTTT.

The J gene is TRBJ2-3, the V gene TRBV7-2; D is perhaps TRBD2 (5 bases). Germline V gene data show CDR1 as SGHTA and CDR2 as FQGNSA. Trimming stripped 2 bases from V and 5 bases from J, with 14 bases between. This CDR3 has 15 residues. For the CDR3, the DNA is TGTGCCAGCAGCTTATCCCGGCTAGCCGGAGATACGCAGTATTTT. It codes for CASSLSRLAGDTQYF.

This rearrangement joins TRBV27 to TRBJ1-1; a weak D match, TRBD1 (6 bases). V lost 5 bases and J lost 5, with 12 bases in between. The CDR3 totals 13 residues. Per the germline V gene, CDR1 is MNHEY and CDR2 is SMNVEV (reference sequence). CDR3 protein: CASSTTGRTEAFF. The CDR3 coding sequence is TGTGCCAGCAGTACAACAGGGCGTACTGAAGCTTTCTTT.

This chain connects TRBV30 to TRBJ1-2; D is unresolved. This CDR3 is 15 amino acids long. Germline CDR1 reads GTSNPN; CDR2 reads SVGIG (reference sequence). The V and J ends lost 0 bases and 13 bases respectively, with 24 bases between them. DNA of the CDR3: TGTGCCTGGAGTGTCGTCCCCGTGGTCGGAGTGCGTCCCACCTTC. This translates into CAWSVVPVVGVRPTF.

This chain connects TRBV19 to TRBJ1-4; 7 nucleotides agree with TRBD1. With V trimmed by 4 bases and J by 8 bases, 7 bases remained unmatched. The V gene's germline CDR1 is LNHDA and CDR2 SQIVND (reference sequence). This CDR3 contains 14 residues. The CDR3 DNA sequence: TGTGCCAGTAGTACGACAGGGCTCCAAGAAAAACTGTTTTTT. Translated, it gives CASSTTGLQEKLFF.

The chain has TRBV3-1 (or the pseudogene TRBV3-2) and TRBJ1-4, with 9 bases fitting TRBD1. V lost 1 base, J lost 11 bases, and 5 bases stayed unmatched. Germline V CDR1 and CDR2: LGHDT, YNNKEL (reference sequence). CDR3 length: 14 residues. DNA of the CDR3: TGTGCCAGCAGCCAAGCCGGGACAGGGCCTAAACTGTTTTTT. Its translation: CASSQAGTGPKLFF.

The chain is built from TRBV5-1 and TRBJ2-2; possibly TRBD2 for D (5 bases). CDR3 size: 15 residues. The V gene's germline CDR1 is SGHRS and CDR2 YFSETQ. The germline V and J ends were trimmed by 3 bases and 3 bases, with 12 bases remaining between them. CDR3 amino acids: CASSSGVADTGELFF. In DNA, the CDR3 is TGCGCCAGCAGCTCCGGGGTGGCCGACACCGGGGAGCTGTTTTTT.